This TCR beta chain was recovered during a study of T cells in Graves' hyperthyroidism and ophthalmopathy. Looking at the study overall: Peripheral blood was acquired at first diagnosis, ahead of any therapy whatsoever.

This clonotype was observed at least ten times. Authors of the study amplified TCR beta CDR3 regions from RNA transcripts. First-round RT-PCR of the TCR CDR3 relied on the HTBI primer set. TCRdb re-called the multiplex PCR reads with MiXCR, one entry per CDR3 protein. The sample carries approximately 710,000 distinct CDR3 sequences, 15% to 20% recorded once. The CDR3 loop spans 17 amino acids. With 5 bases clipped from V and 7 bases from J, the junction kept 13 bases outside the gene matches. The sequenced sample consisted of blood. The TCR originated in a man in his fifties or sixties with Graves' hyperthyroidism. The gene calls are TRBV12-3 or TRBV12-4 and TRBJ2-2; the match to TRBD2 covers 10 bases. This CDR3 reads CASSRPSLAGVVGELFF. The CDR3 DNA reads TGTGCCAGCAGTCGACCTTCTCTAGCGGGAGTAGTCGGGGAGCTGTTTTTT.